The present TCR beta chain was sequenced within a study of shared clonotypes between healthy human individuals. Study-level findings and limits: Compared with memory subsets, naive subsets generally had larger estimated richness.

To note about this clone: Its target is unknown.

Naive CD8 populations comprised CD45RO-negative cells positively selected for CCR7, excluding terminally differentiated effector memory CD45RA+ cells. V lost 7 bases, J lost 2 bases, and 15 bases lay in between. This CDR3 region has 15 residues. Germline CDR1 and CDR2: SGHDN and FVKESK. The repertoire was sequenced with immunoSEQ multiplex PCR; TCRdb's copy has only in-frame clones and lacks some. The sample lists a few million clones; around 93% were seen once. The source is a young man in good health. Some clones in this sample may be carry-over from other donors' samples. The chain has TRBV14 and TRBJ2-1; D gene uncertain. The sequencing input was naive CD8+ T cells from PBMCs. The CDR3 DNA is TGTGCCAGCAACAATGGGCGTCGGCCCTACAATGAGCAGTTCTTC. Protein sequence: CASNNGRRPYNEQFF.